The clone carrying this TCR beta chain was counted between two and nine times. Its cognate antigen is unknown. Measured with immunoSEQ multiplex PCR; TCRdb has only the in-frame clones, and not every one. The sample includes over 950,000 clones, 60% to 85% of them seen just once. The sample is drawn from a study of shared clonotypes between healthy human individuals. General study findings and limits: All-four-donor shared clonotypes had higher generation probabilities than non-shared clonotypes did. Naive subsets usually exceeded memory subsets in estimated richness.

V lost 7 bases to trimming and J lost 1 base, with 10 bases between them. CDR1 SNHLY and CDR2 FYNNEI come from the germline V gene. The CDR3 is made up of 13 amino acids. There were only Caucasian adults among the donors, and all lived in Nashville, Tennessee. The specimen sequenced was memory CD4+ T cells from PBMCs. Subset here: CD45RA-negative fraction. The TCR sequence derives from a man between 18 and 29 years old in good health. Some clones in this sample may be carry-over from other donors' samples. This chain links TRBV2 with TRBJ1-1; D is unclear. The CDR3 reads CASIMTENTEAFF. The DNA for the CDR3 is TGTGCCAGCATTATGACGGAGAACACTGAAGCTTTCTTT.